These T cell receptor beta chains were read from a single sample in a study of T-cell memory formation after mild COVID-19. Using its own MiXCR run on the 5' RACE reads, TCRdb lists one record per CDR3 protein. Of roughly 450,000 distinct CDR3 sequences detected, 15% to 20% appear once; the ten largest clones hold approximately 13%. The sample was PBMCs or a T cell subset sorted from them (not recorded which). Receptors were obtained from an adult woman who had mild COVID-19 (a few samples of this study predate the infection). Cell type and time point are not known. CDR3s include the opening cysteine and the closing phenylalanine or tryptophan. D genes are given only for firm matches. Clone size is not always given. Where it is, it says once, few, many or a class for expanded clones.

clone size: few
D gene: -
J gene: TRBJ1-2
V gene: TRBV4-3
CDR3 protein: CASSQGQDDWGYTF
CDR3 DNA: TGCGCCAGCAGCCAAGGCCAAGACGACTGGGGCTACACCTTC

clone size: few
D gene: -
J gene: TRBJ2-7
V gene: TRBV5-6
CDR3 protein: CASSLRLQTTYEQYF
CDR3 DNA: TGTGCCAGCAGCTTGCGACTCCAAACAACCTACGAGCAGTACTTC

clone size: -
D gene: -
J gene: TRBJ2-7
V gene: TRBV6-2/TRBV6-3
CDR3 protein: CATQDRRSYEQYF
CDR3 DNA: TGTGCCACCCAGGACAGAAGATCCTACGAGCAGTACTTC

clone size: few
D gene: -
J gene: TRBJ1-1
V gene: TRBV27
CDR3 protein: CASSQGHMNTEAFF
CDR3 DNA: TGTGCCAGCAGTCAAGGACACATGAACACTGAAGCTTTCTTT

clone size: many
D gene: TRBD2
J gene: TRBJ2-7
V gene: TRBV20-1
CDR3 protein: CSASPAGVVYYEQYF
CDR3 DNA: TGCAGTGCTAGCCCGGCGGGAGTGGTTTACTACGAGCAGTACTTC

clone size: -
D gene: -
J gene: TRBJ1-5
V gene: TRBV20-1
CDR3 protein: CSAREGGSTAQHF
CDR3 DNA: TGCAGTGCTAGAGAGGGGGGATCCACGGCCCAGCATTTT

clone size: once
D gene: TRBD1
J gene: TRBJ2-2
V gene: TRBV12-5
CDR3 protein: CASSTRQGAFTGELFF
CDR3 DNA: TGTGCTAGTTCAACCCGACAGGGGGCATTCACCGGGGAGCTGTTTTTT

clone size: few
D gene: -
J gene: TRBJ2-1
V gene: TRBV5-1
CDR3 protein: CASGEQGGNEQFF
CDR3 DNA: TGCGCCAGCGGGGAACAGGGCGGCAATGAGCAGTTCTTC

clone size: few
D gene: -
J gene: TRBJ1-2
V gene: TRBV24-1
CDR3 protein: CATSEGVGYTF
CDR3 DNA: TGTGCCACCAGTGAGGGGGTCGGCTACACCTTC

clone size: -
D gene: -
J gene: TRBJ2-1
V gene: TRBV12-3/TRBV12-4
CDR3 protein: CASSRTNNEQFF
CDR3 DNA: TGTGCCAGCAGTCGAACCAACAATGAGCAGTTCTTC

clone size: -
D gene: -
J gene: TRBJ1-2
V gene: TRBV15
CDR3 protein: CATSREGQPNYGYTF
CDR3 DNA: TGTGCCACCAGCAGGGAAGGACAGCCAAACTATGGCTACACCTTC

clone size: few
D gene: TRBD2
J gene: TRBJ2-1
V gene: TRBV27
CDR3 protein: CASSLSGIAYNEQFF
CDR3 DNA: TGTGCCAGCTCTCTTAGCGGGATCGCGTACAATGAGCAGTTCTTC

clone size: -
D gene: -
J gene: TRBJ2-1
V gene: TRBV25-1
CDR3 protein: CASSEYYSDNEQFF
CDR3 DNA: TGTGCCAGCAGTGAATATTACAGCGACAATGAGCAGTTCTTC

clone size: -
D gene: -
J gene: TRBJ1-1
V gene: TRBV6-1
CDR3 protein: CASNRGGRTEAFF
CDR3 DNA: TGTGCCAGCAATAGAGGGGGAAGGACTGAAGCTTTCTTT

clone size: once
D gene: -
J gene: TRBJ1-1
V gene: TRBV5-1
CDR3 protein: CASSSSQTRNTEAFF
CDR3 DNA: TGCGCCAGCAGCTCCAGCCAAACGCGTAACACTGAAGCTTTCTTT

clone size: few
D gene: TRBD1
J gene: TRBJ1-5
V gene: TRBV7-9
CDR3 protein: CASSLGTGAQPQHF
CDR3 DNA: TGTGCCAGCAGCTTAGGAACAGGGGCCCAGCCCCAGCATTTT

clone size: -
D gene: -
J gene: TRBJ1-1
V gene: TRBV5-1
CDR3 protein: CASSLEGLSSEAFF
CDR3 DNA: TGCGCCAGCAGCTTGGAGGGTTTAAGCTCTGAAGCTTTCTTT

clone size: -
D gene: TRBD1
J gene: TRBJ1-2
V gene: TRBV20-1
CDR3 protein: CSAELQGDYGYTF
CDR3 DNA: TGCAGTGCAGAATTACAGGGGGACTATGGCTACACCTTC

clone size: -
D gene: -
J gene: TRBJ2-2
V gene: TRBV12-3/TRBV12-4
CDR3 protein: CASSLAGGSTTGELFF
CDR3 DNA: TGTGCCAGCAGTTTAGCGGGGGGTAGTACCACCGGGGAGCTGTTTTTT

clone size: -
D gene: -
J gene: TRBJ1-2
V gene: TRBV9
CDR3 protein: CASNRAPTQGEGYTF
CDR3 DNA: TGTGCCAGCAATAGAGCTCCGACACAGGGTGAGGGCTACACCTTC

clone size: -
D gene: TRBD2
J gene: TRBJ2-7
V gene: TRBV4-1
CDR3 protein: CASSQTASGSYEQYF
CDR3 DNA: TGCGCCAGCAGCCAAACCGCCAGCGGGAGCTACGAGCAGTACTTC

clone size: -
D gene: -
J gene: TRBJ2-2
V gene: TRBV5-1
CDR3 protein: CASSLRTDTGELFF
CDR3 DNA: TGCGCCAGCAGCTTGCGGACAGACACCGGGGAGCTGTTTTTT

clone size: -
D gene: -
J gene: TRBJ2-7
V gene: TRBV3-1
CDR3 protein: CASSHPGRHEQYF
CDR3 DNA: TGTGCCAGCAGCCACCCCGGGCGCCACGAGCAGTACTTC

clone size: few
D gene: -
J gene: TRBJ2-3
V gene: TRBV2
CDR3 protein: CATYRSYTQYF
CDR3 DNA: TGTGCCACCTACCGCTCATATACGCAGTATTTT

clone size: few
D gene: -
J gene: TRBJ2-7
V gene: TRBV19
CDR3 protein: CASSTGQNLAEQYF
CDR3 DNA: TGTGCCAGTAGTACGGGACAAAATTTGGCCGAGCAGTACTTC

clone size: few
D gene: -
J gene: TRBJ1-2
V gene: TRBV10-3
CDR3 protein: CAIGGRGVTNYGYTF
CDR3 DNA: TGTGCCATCGGCGGCAGGGGAGTTACTAACTATGGCTACACCTTC

clone size: few
D gene: -
J gene: TRBJ2-7
V gene: TRBV15
CDR3 protein: CATSRDATGQQYF
CDR3 DNA: TGTGCCACCAGCAGAGATGCAACAGGGCAACAGTACTTC

clone size: -
D gene: -
J gene: TRBJ2-7
V gene: TRBV9
CDR3 protein: CASSVGPVLTYEQYF
CDR3 DNA: TGTGCCAGCAGCGTAGGGCCCGTTCTTACCTACGAGCAGTACTTC

clone size: -
D gene: -
J gene: TRBJ2-2
V gene: TRBV6-5
CDR3 protein: CASSYSFGGTGELFF
CDR3 DNA: TGTGCCAGCAGTTACTCATTCGGGGGCACCGGGGAGCTGTTTTTT

clone size: -
D gene: TRBD2
J gene: TRBJ2-3
V gene: TRBV5-1
CDR3 protein: CASSTREGADTQYF
CDR3 DNA: TGCGCCAGCAGTACCCGGGAGGGGGCAGATACGCAGTATTTT

clone size: -
D gene: -
J gene: TRBJ2-1
V gene: TRBV29-1
CDR3 protein: CSVEDWDFQKVHEQFF
CDR3 DNA: TGCAGCGTTGAAGATTGGGACTTCCAGAAGGTGCATGAGCAGTTCTTC

clone size: -
D gene: -
J gene: TRBJ1-1
V gene: TRBV7-2
CDR3 protein: CASSHMYPGAEAFF
CDR3 DNA: TGTGCCAGCAGCCATATGTACCCCGGGGCTGAAGCTTTCTTT

clone size: -
D gene: -
J gene: TRBJ2-1
V gene: TRBV7-6
CDR3 protein: CASSFGLLKSNEQFF
CDR3 DNA: TGTGCCAGCAGCTTCGGGCTCCTTAAATCCAATGAGCAGTTCTTC

clone size: few
D gene: TRBD1
J gene: TRBJ2-5
V gene: TRBV12-3/TRBV12-4
CDR3 protein: CASRQGADFQETQYF
CDR3 DNA: TGTGCCAGCAGGCAGGGGGCGGACTTCCAAGAGACCCAGTACTTC

clone size: -
D gene: TRBD1
J gene: TRBJ2-1
V gene: TRBV2
CDR3 protein: CASSYRGALAEQFF
CDR3 DNA: TGTGCCAGCAGTTACAGGGGTGCCTTGGCTGAGCAGTTCTTC

clone size: few
D gene: TRBD2
J gene: TRBJ2-7
V gene: TRBV3-1
CDR3 protein: CASSDLSSGGYEQYF
CDR3 DNA: TGTGCCAGCAGCGACCTCTCTAGCGGGGGTTACGAGCAGTACTTC

clone size: many
D gene: -
J gene: TRBJ2-7
V gene: TRBV12-3/TRBV12-4
CDR3 protein: CASSFGPTYEQYF
CDR3 DNA: TGTGCCAGCAGTTTTGGTCCCACCTACGAGCAGTACTTC

clone size: many
D gene: TRBD2
J gene: TRBJ2-7
V gene: TRBV11-2
CDR3 protein: CASNGLAGGPGYEQYF
CDR3 DNA: TGTGCCAGCAACGGACTAGCGGGAGGGCCAGGGTACGAGCAGTACTTC

clone size: few
D gene: -
J gene: TRBJ1-1
V gene: TRBV12-3/TRBV12-4
CDR3 protein: CASRLLQGSNTEAFF
CDR3 DNA: TGTGCCAGCAGATTGCTACAGGGTAGTAACACTGAAGCTTTCTTT

clone size: -
D gene: -
J gene: TRBJ1-2
V gene: TRBV21-1
CDR3 protein: CASSKALVGQGDIYGYTF
CDR3 DNA: TGTGCCAGCAGCAAAGCTCTAGTTGGACAGGGCGATATTTATGGCTACACCTTC

clone size: -
D gene: -
J gene: TRBJ2-5
V gene: TRBV3-1
CDR3 protein: CASSQRSRETQYF
CDR3 DNA: TGTGCCAGCAGCCAGCGAAGTCGGGAGACCCAGTACTTC

clone size: -
D gene: -
J gene: TRBJ2-5
V gene: TRBV5-5
CDR3 protein: CASSPELETQYF
CDR3 DNA: TGTGCCAGCAGCCCGGAGCTGGAGACCCAGTACTTC

clone size: many
D gene: -
J gene: TRBJ2-1
V gene: TRBV2
CDR3 protein: CASRVTGNRGADEQFF
CDR3 DNA: TGTGCCAGCAGAGTGACGGGAAATAGGGGGGCGGATGAGCAGTTCTTC

clone size: -
D gene: -
J gene: TRBJ2-1
V gene: TRBV6-5
CDR3 protein: CASRTKLGNNEQFF
CDR3 DNA: TGTGCCAGCAGGACTAAGCTCGGGAACAATGAGCAGTTCTTC

clone size: -
D gene: TRBD1
J gene: TRBJ1-4
V gene: TRBV7-9
CDR3 protein: CASSQQGAFEKLFF
CDR3 DNA: TGTGCCAGCAGCCAACAGGGGGCTTTTGAAAAACTGTTTTTT

clone size: few
D gene: TRBD1
J gene: TRBJ2-5
V gene: TRBV7-6
CDR3 protein: CASSLGGQGSFQETQYF
CDR3 DNA: TGTGCCAGCAGCTTAGGGGGACAGGGGAGTTTCCAAGAGACCCAGTACTTC

clone size: few
D gene: TRBD1
J gene: TRBJ1-2
V gene: TRBV7-8
CDR3 protein: CASSYRGDPYGYTF
CDR3 DNA: TGTGCCAGCAGTTACAGGGGGGATCCCTATGGCTACACCTTC

clone size: -
D gene: TRBD1
J gene: TRBJ2-7
V gene: TRBV20-1
CDR3 protein: CSASPGQGVLVGYEQYF
CDR3 DNA: TGCAGTGCTAGTCCCGGACAGGGAGTCCTTGTGGGTTACGAGCAGTACTTC

clone size: few
D gene: TRBD2
J gene: TRBJ2-1
V gene: TRBV5-1
CDR3 protein: CASSPVGEGHYEQFF
CDR3 DNA: TGCGCCAGCAGCCCCGTCGGGGAGGGCCACTATGAGCAGTTCTTC

clone size: -
D gene: -
J gene: TRBJ2-2
V gene: TRBV7-2
CDR3 protein: CASSAGRPTGELFF
CDR3 DNA: TGTGCCAGCAGCGCGGGACGACCGACCGGGGAGCTGTTTTTT

clone size: -
D gene: TRBD2
J gene: TRBJ2-1
V gene: TRBV7-8
CDR3 protein: CASSLRAGVQTNEQFF
CDR3 DNA: TGTGCCAGCAGCTTAAGAGCGGGGGTCCAGACGAATGAGCAGTTCTTC